This T cell receptor beta chain was recovered during a study of T cell repertoires in cytomegalovirus infection. TCRdb used MiXCR to reprocess the reads, holding one entry per CDR3 protein. The sample carries 550,000 to 850,000 distinct CDR3 sequences, roughly 33% recorded once. For this clonotype: Its target is not known. Sequence at one end of the junction differs from germline and may be a read error.

Germline V gives CDR1 SGHTS, CDR2 YDEGEE. The CDR3 covers 12 residues. Here the sequenced sample was cultured PBMCs, taken from culture after CMV antigen stimulation. The sequence derives from a human donor in good health (CMV status not recorded). Some clones in this sample may be carry-over from other donors' samples. This rearrangement joins TRBV5-8 to TRBJ1-2; D remains unclear. In DNA form, the CDR3 reads TGTGCCAGCAGCTTGCTTGGGTATGGCTGCACCTTC. Translation gives CASSLLGYGCTF.